This T cell receptor (beta chain) was sequenced in a study of T cells in women clearing cervical HPV infection. CDR3 length: 14 residues. V lost 6 bases and J 4 bases, leaving 15 bases between the germline ends. Germline CDR1 and CDR2: LNHDA and SQIVND (reference sequence). Study results and caveats: CIN3+ cases had significantly higher TCR repertoire richness than controls, but evenness did not differ. TRBV6-7 abundance was lower in cases than controls (roughly 0.11% versus 0.16%).

Using immunoSEQ multiplex PCR, the repertoire was profiled, and TCRdb retains in-frame clones only, with some absent. The sample holds tens of thousands of clones. As for this clone: Antigen unknown. The read gets to within 3 residues of the CDR3 end, and the germline J gene fills in the rest.

The J gene is TRBJ1-2, the V gene TRBV19; D ambiguous. This receptor was identified in a woman between 18 and 70 years old with a cervical HPV16 infection that either progressed to CIN3+ or cleared (not recorded which). Material: blood buffy coat. The chain's CDR3 is CASRPFNSGYGYTF. The CDR3 bases that were read are TGTGCCAGTAGACCTTTTAATTCCGGCTATGGC.